This T cell receptor (beta chain) was observed in a study of blood T cell repertoires in COVID-19. In the study overall: Spain, Italy and the United States supplied samples that represented acute and convalescent COVID-19. In each case, the material was cDNA or gDNA derived from T cells, B-cell-depleted T cells, or PBMCs.

Study processing details: Reference gene primer amplification yielded estimated nucleated cell counts. The assay was immunoSEQ multiplex PCR, and TCRdb's table has in-frame clones only and misses some. From that table come the V and J calls and clone size; the DNA was used to work out D and trimming. Among about 670,000 clones, around 90% were seen once, and the ten largest hold 0.2% to 0.3%. Trimming took 5 bases from V and 11 from J; bases not matched to a gene: 8. Germline lookup yields CDR1 SEHNR and CDR2 FQNEAQ (reference sequence). The length of the CDR3 is 13 residues. This clonotype was obtained from a woman between 18 and 29 years old with acute or convalescent COVID-19. The material sequenced was peripheral blood. The chain carries TRBV7-9 and TRBJ1-1; 10 nucleotides line up with TRBD1. The CDR3 DNA reads TGTGCCAGCAGCCAAGTGGCGGACAGGGGGGCTTTCTTT. This translates into CASSQVADRGAFF.